This T cell receptor beta chain was identified in a study of regulatory T cells in long-lasting Graves disease (dated by TCRdb to the early 2020s). Background for the entire study: Newly diagnosed Graves' disease patients had taken antithyroid drugs for less than 3 months. Patients with persistent Graves' disease were compared with patients with newly diagnosed Graves' disease using TCR sequencing and RNA sequencing of peripheral blood. The study was conducted in China and was registered as a clinical trial. A total of about 35 samples underwent TCR sequencing, from 13 patients with persistent Graves' disease and some 20 patients with newly diagnosed Graves' disease.

Library preparation employed multiplex PCR. The run used an Illumina HiSeq 4000. iRepertoire HTBI primers and Arm-PCR amplification of CDR3 regions were used to construct TCR beta libraries. Gel purification was performed on PCR products prior to sequencing. As for how the authors treated the data: Gene usage analysis of CDR3 amino acid clonotypes used the 50 to 70 TRBV and about 14 TRBJ segments found across samples. Filtered high-quality paired reads were merged into contigs using COPE and FqMerger. Contigs were aligned with BLAST to IMGT TRBV, TRBD and TRBJ reference genes, and CDR3 was defined per IMGT. Any clonotype with a frequency above 0.1% was counted as a highly expanded clone. Shannon entropy served as the measure of repertoire diversity, while the Gini coefficient captured V-J evenness. Public clonotypes were defined as clonotypes shared by more than one individual. TCRdb reworked the public reads: Q25 trimming with fastp, MiXCR clone assembly, productive beta chains retained. CDR3 protein duplicates are merged, each entry listing the most common genes and DNA. TCRdb's processing, not the authors', yielded these V and J calls. This sample has over 450,000 distinct CDR3 sequences in its table, and about 12% of those were observed once. The top ten clones comprise roughly 8.2% of the sample.

Study-wide conclusions, independent of this receptor: Lower TCR Shannon entropy and fewer highly expanded clones were observed in persistent Graves' disease patients than in newly diagnosed patients, which suggested clonal expansion. Patients with persistent disease shared more public clonotypes (about 2,900) than newly diagnosed patients did (approximately 1,000). The study examined only peripheral blood because the primary lesion, thyroid tissue, could not be accessed. Preferential use of TRBV28, TRBJ1-2 and TRBJ2-5 was observed in persistent disease, whereas TRBV20-1 and TRBJ2-1 were favored in newly diagnosed disease. As a limitation, the authors acknowledged that the small sample size may reduce accuracy. Only the TCR beta chain was sequenced and analyzed.

Sample time point, as interpreted from the label and publication: newly diagnosed GD, antithyroid drugs for less than 3 months. For both TCR sequencing and RNA sequencing, RNA was extracted from PBMCs in TRIzol. The diagnosis of Graves' disease was made according to American Thyroid Association guidelines. The patients came from an endocrinology department in Xi'an, China. From each patient, about 9 milliliters of peripheral blood was collected into an EDTA anticoagulant tube. PBMCs were isolated by Ficoll Paque Plus density gradient separation without further T cell sorting. An Agilent 2100 Bioanalyzer and agarose gel were used to assess RNA quality, and a NanoDrop 2000 was used to measure RNA concentration. The CDR3 runs 14 amino acids, cysteine and phenylalanine included. This entry keeps only the CDR3 DNA: 42 bases, framed from base 1. As encoded in the germline V gene (reference sequence), CDR1 is LGHDT while CDR2 is YNNKEL. V sheds 1 base and J sheds 6 bases, leaving 13 bases between their ends.

This clonotype was seen at least ten times. Its antigen is unknown. No qualities accompany the bases; no much larger clone lies one base away. This sample also belongs to another study, concerning T cells in Graves' hyperthyroidism and ophthalmopathy. As the second publication notes: Stable Graves' hyperthyroidism was defined as no progression to ophthalmopathy during 18 months of follow-up. Hyperthyroidism patients were newly diagnosed, with disease duration under 2 months, and aged 18 to 65 years. Patients with uncontrolled infections, other autoimmune diseases, pregnancy or lactation were excluded. Diagnoses were based on clinical symptoms, serum thyroxine and TRAb, thyroid ultrasound and orbital computed tomography. The TCR CDR3 was subjected to a first round of RT-PCR using the HTBI primer set and the Qiagen OneStep RT-PCR kit. Most expanded thyroid clonotypes (frequency above 0.001) were also detected in blood, suggesting blood repertoires may reflect thyroid immune responses. A model built on a 13 V-J signature distinguished ophthalmopathy from stable hyperthyroidism, reaching roughly 88% sensitivity and around 82% specificity in cross-validation and 80%/75% in testing. In validation, progression to ophthalmopathy was predicted by the model with around 70% sensitivity and around 75% specificity, a median of 6.5 months before onset. TCR V-J signatures able to tell the groups apart were searched for in a discovery cohort of about a hundred patients, of whom approximately 40 had Graves' ophthalmopathy and about 55 had stable Graves' hyperthyroidism. Prospective prediction of ophthalmopathy was tested in an independent validation cohort of under 20 hyperthyroidism patients and 17 patients who later progressed to ophthalmopathy. The roughly 90 discovery patients were divided at random into training and test sets in a 7:3 ratio. The study also compared thyroid tissue and blood T-cell repertoires from roughly six Graves' hyperthyroidism patients. After blood sampling, hyperthyroidism patients were treated with methimazole at a starting dose of 30 mg daily, and ophthalmopathy patients were treated with high-dose intravenous methylprednisolone. Libraries were constructed in a second round of multiplex PCR, after which size selection and purification were performed. Paired-end sequencing of the libraries was performed with 100 bp reads on an Illumina HiSeq2000. SOAPnuke was used to process the raw data, with reads discarded if the reads contained adapters or uncalled bases, had a mean Phred below 15, or lacked an exact constant-primer or identifier match. High-quality paired reads were merged with COPE v1.2.5, and unique nucleotide sequences were defined as clonotypes. Clonotypes were aligned to IMGT TRBV, TRBD and TRBJ reference segments using MiTCR v1.1. The analysis included only V-J combinations with a frequency above 0.0001, which together covered more than 99% of the repertoires. The TCS score was defined as the ratio of F50 (clonal expansion) to E x V (chaos), calculated using BLOSUM62-based TCRdist between CDR3 peptides within each V-J. Welch's t-statistics and random forest reduced around 520 V-J features to roughly 13, which were used in a naive Bayes classifier (R e1071). No statistical method was used to fix the sample size in advance, and group allocation was not hidden from the investigators. The paper reports TCR Vbeta CDR3 sequencing of some 140 peripheral blood samples: 40 or so ophthalmopathy, about 75 hyperthyroidism and approximately 17 progressor patients.

The chain joins TRBV3-1 to TRBJ2-7; the D gene is perhaps TRBD1 or TRBD2, each of them matching over 5 bases. This TCR came from a woman in her 30s with Graves disease. Donor details come from another sample of the same person, matched by shared clones. Sample: peripheral blood mononuclear cells (PBMCs), taken at new diagnosis, from a patient treated with antithyroid drugs. The DNA sequence follows: TGTGCCAGCAGCCAAGGGACGAGGGGCGGCGAGCAGTACTTC. Translated, it reads CASSQGTRGGEQYF.